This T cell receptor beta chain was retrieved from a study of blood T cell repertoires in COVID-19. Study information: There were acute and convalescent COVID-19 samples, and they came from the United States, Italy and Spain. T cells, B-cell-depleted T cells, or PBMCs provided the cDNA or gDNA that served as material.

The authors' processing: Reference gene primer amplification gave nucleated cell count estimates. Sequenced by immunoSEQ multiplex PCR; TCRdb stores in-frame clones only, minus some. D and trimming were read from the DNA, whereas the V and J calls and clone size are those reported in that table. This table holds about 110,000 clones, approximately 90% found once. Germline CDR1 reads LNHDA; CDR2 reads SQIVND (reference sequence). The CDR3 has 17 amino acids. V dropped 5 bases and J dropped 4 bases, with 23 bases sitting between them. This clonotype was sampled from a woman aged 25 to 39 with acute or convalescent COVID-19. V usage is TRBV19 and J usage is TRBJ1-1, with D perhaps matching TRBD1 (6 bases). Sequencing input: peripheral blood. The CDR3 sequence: CASSLGLGLGGSTEAFF. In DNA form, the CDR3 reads TGTGCCAGTAGTCTCGGACTGGGACTAGGGGGAAGCACTGAAGCTTTCTTT.